The present TCR beta chain was sequenced within a study of blood T cell repertoires in COVID-19. Background on the study: Specimens from acute and convalescent COVID-19 originated in the United States, Italy and Spain. Nucleic acid was either cDNA or gDNA, and it came from T cells, B-cell-depleted T cells, or PBMCs.

TCRdb's table, derived via immunoSEQ multiplex PCR, lists solely in-frame clones and lacks some. The data show fewer than 200,000 clones, roughly 79% seen once. This clone is a singleton in its sample. The CDR3 is 14 amino acids. CDR1 and CDR2 from the germline V gene are LGHNA and YNFKEQ. Trimming took off 4 bases at V and 2 bases at J, with 10 bases between the two ends. The TCR originated in an elderly woman with COVID-19, enrolled during active disease. The sequencing input was peripheral blood. This chain connects TRBV4-2 to TRBJ2-3; D uncertain. The CDR3 coding sequence is TGTGCCAGCAGCCTGGCCACACACACAGATACGCAGTATTTT. Amino acids: CASSLATHTDTQYF.